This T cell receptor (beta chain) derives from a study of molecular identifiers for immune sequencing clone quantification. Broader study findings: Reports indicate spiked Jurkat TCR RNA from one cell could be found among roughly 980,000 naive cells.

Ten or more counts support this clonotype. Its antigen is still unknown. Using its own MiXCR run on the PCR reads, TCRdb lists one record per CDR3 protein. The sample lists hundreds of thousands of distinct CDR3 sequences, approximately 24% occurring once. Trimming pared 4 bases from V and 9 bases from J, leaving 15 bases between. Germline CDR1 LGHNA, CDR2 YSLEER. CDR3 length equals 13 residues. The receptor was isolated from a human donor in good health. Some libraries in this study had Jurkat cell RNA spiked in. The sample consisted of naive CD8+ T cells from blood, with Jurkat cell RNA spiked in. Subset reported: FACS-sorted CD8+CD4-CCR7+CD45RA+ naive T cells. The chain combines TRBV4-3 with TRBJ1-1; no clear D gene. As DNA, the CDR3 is TGCGCCAGCAGCCGAACACGGGAGACTAAAGCTTTCTTT. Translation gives CASSRTRETKAFF.